This record looks at one TCR beta chain sequence and its context. The specificity of this receptor is unknown. No qualities accompany the bases; no much larger clone lies one base away. This entry belongs to a study of T-cell memory formation after mild COVID-19 (dated by TCRdb to about 2021). Describing the broader study: Most TCR sequence clusters were specific to one of the two donors. In two donors, T-cell clones that expanded and contracted after mild COVID-19 were followed by sequencing TCRalpha and TCRbeta repertoires longitudinally. The cohort was made up of two young adult volunteers, one female and one male, who were previously healthy. Findings and caveats that apply to the study as a whole: Clones contracting from day 15 to 85 had balanced CD4/CD8 phenotypes, while a second wave expanding from day 15 to 37 was biased towards CD4+. Whether the second-wave clones peaking on day 37 were SARS-CoV-2 specific was not confirmed. Only a couple of mild cases were covered in the study, and larger cohorts including severe cases with pre-infection samples were considered necessary. Contracting CD4+ clones were located mainly in the CM and EM memory subsets, whereas CD8+ clones were found to be enriched in EMRA. The detection of some responding clones in pre-infection memory suggests that pre-existing cross-reactive memory T cells joined the SARS-CoV-2 response.

PBMCs were isolated by Ficoll-Paque density gradient centrifugation. The CDR1 and CDR2 encoded by the germline V gene are MNHEY and SVGEGT. V was cut back by 2 bases and J by 6 bases, leaving a gap of 11 bases between them. There are 13 amino acids in the CDR3, from cysteine to phenylalanine inclusive. Only the CDR3 DNA stays, 39 bases, in frame from base 1. The sequencer was an Illumina NovaSeq 6000. TCRalpha and TCRbeta cDNA libraries were built by 5'RACE with constant-segment primers, adding sample barcodes and unique molecular identifiers. Trizol reagent was used to extract RNA from every sample. Libraries were amplified in two PCR steps, with a second sample barcode and Illumina TruSeq adapters added in the second step. The libraries were sequenced on an Illumina NovaSeq using 2 x 150 bp paired-end reads. Regarding the original processing steps: Demultiplexing of reads and collapsing into UMI-guided consensus sequences were performed with migec v1.2.7. With mixcr v2.1.11, UMI consensuses were aligned to TRA and TRB V and J templates and assembled into clonotypes. A clonotype was counted as expanded or contracted only if both edgeR and NoisET called the change significant, with noise models trained on biological replicates. For edgeR calls, the cutoffs were a false discovery rate-adjusted p below 0.01 and a log2 fold-change threshold of 1. As an exploratory analysis of dynamics, max-normalized trajectories of the 1000 most abundant clonotypes were examined with PCA combined with hierarchical clustering. The CD4 or CD8 phenotype of responding clones was assigned using the separately sequenced CD4+ and CD8+ repertoires. Using fastp trimming at Q25 and MiXCR clonotype assembly, TCRdb reanalyzed the public sequencing data and kept in-frame beta chains. Each record represents a unique CDR3 protein, reported with the most common genes and DNA among its rows. For this entry, the V and J calls and clone size follow TCRdb and not the study's own pipeline. The sample contains about 360,000 distinct CDR3 sequences, approximately 15% of them found a single time. In total, the top ten clones hold 22% of the sample.

This TCR was sampled from a man in his late teens or twenties who had mild COVID-19 (a few samples of this study predate the infection). The sample titles of this study are shuffled in the database, so cell type and time point are left out; the donor was told from shared clones. The sample comprised PBMCs or a T cell subset sorted from them (not recorded which). The chain couples TRBV6-2 or TRBV6-3 to TRBJ2-7; the D gene is not confidently resolved. The CDR3 corresponds to CASSYGVEREQYF. The sequenced DNA: TGTGCCAGCAGTTACGGGGTTGAGCGCGAGCAGTACTTC.